This T cell receptor (beta chain) derives from a study of beta chain features in type 1 diabetes. At the level of the study: Patients did not differ from healthy donors in age, gender or cell yield. Across the samples, roughly 98 million sorted cells were examined in total.

On this clone itself: Its antigen remains unknown.

Isolated RNA was reverse transcribed in full, so expressed TCRB transcripts were sequenced. Repertoires were generated with immunoSEQ multiplex PCR, while TCRdb's copy carries only in-frame clones and drops some. Of some 370,000 clones in the sample, roughly 9.8% were seen once. Study results and limitations: TCRB CDR3s were moderately but significantly shorter in Type 1 diabetes patients in all four CD4+ subsets.

Purity exceeded 98% in all sorted populations. The CDR3 is made up of 15 amino acids. The germline V and J ends were trimmed by 4 bases and 0 bases, with 12 bases remaining between them. Germline assignment: CDR1 LGHNA and CDR2 YSLEER. The V gene is TRBV4-3, the J gene TRBJ1-2; a possible D gene is TRBD1 (5 bases). This receptor was obtained from a young man with type 1 diabetes. The specimen sequenced was central memory CD4+ T cells from blood. The DNA of the CDR3 is TGCGCCAGCAGCCTCGGACATGCGACTAACTATGGCTACACCTTC. This translates into CASSLGHATNYGYTF.